This TCR beta chain was observed in a study of cytomegalovirus exposure and HLA in healthy donors. Study outcomes and limitations: In a later analysis, a missense DCLRE1C variant was linked to TCR beta V- and J-gene trimming. Per a prior analysis, the majority of TCR beta V segments were productive roughly 87% or roughly 30% of the time.

PCR employed 60 Vbeta and 13 Jbeta primers. Clones were sequenced by immunoSEQ multiplex PCR, and TCRdb holds only the in-frame ones, with some missing. The sample comprises under 150,000 clones, roughly 69% of which are singletons, and 9.5% rests with the top ten. The V end was cut by 8 bases, the J end by 2 bases, with 12 bases between. The CDR3 covers 13 residues. Germline CDR1 and CDR2: MGHDK and SYGVNS. This clone was counted a few times. Its cognate antigen is unknown. This clonotype was sampled from a woman in her thirties or forties in good health and CMV-seropositive. The chain links TRBV25-1 to TRBJ1-2; D gene uncertain. The sequenced material came from PBMCs. This chain's CDR3 is CASARSDNYGYTF. The CDR3 DNA follows: TGTGCCAGCGCGCGGAGCGACAACTATGGCTACACCTTC.